Below, 11 T cell receptor beta chains from the same sample are listed, as sequenced in a study of blood T cells in healthy people across ages. It was with a sample-barcoded 5' primer and a J-beta primer mix that a second PCR of roughly 6 to 12 cycles was run. One entry per CDR3 protein, called by TCRdb with MiXCR from the 5' RACE reads. Here the sample spans about 1,600,000 distinct CDR3 sequences, about 43% being singletons. Material for sequencing was blood. The receptors come from a young woman in good health.

This chain joins TRBV7-7 and TRBJ2-3, with 10 bases that match TRBD2. The CDR3 extends over 17 amino acids. The germline gives CDR1 SSHAT, CDR2 FNYEAQ (reference sequence). J gave up 3 bases and V 4 bases, and 10 bases lay outside the gene matches. CDR3 sequence reads: CASSSPDQTSGTDTQYF. The CDR3 DNA sequence: TGTGCCAGCAGCTCGCCGGACCAGACTAGCGGGACAGATACGCAGTATTTT.

The V and J genes are TRBV20-1 and TRBJ2-1; 7 positions match TRBD2. This CDR3 has 13 residues. Trimming cost V 3 bases and J 8 bases; bases outside gene matches: 7. Germline V gene data show CDR1 as DFQATT and CDR2 as SNEGSKA (reference sequence). This chain's CDR3 is CSASGGISYEQFF. The CDR3 coding sequence is TGCAGTGCTAGCGGGGGGATTAGCTATGAGCAGTTCTTC.

Worth noting for this clonotype: A much larger clone differs from this one at a single base, so this may be a read error. The chain combines TRBV13 with TRBJ2-3; no firm D call. There are 15 residues in the CDR3. The ends were cut back, 4 bases at V and 2 bases at J, with 13 bases in the middle. Germline loops: CDR1 PRHDT, CDR2 FYEKMQ (reference sequence). The chain's CDR3 is CASSSKGRFTDTQYF. In DNA form, the CDR3 reads TGTGCCAGCAGCTCCAAGGGTCGATTCACAGATACGCAGTATTTT.

The chain recombines TRBV9 with TRBJ1-2, with a tentative D call TRBD1 (6 bases). Germline CDR1 SGDLS, CDR2 YYNGEE. The V end was cut by 0 bases, the J end by 6 bases, with 21 bases between. CDR3 length: 17 residues. The CDR3 is CASSVGRGAQVYDGYTF. CDR3 coding DNA: TGTGCCAGCAGCGTAGGTCGGGGGGCGCAGGTCTACGATGGCTACACCTTC. Using reference TRBV9 and TRBJ1-2 for the parts outside the CDR3, the full variable domain is DSGVTQTPKHLITATGQRVTLRCSPRSGDLSVYWYQQSLDQGLQFLIQYYNGEERAKGNILERFSAQQFPDLHSELNLSSLELGDSALYFCASSVGRGAQVYDGYTFGSGTRLTVV.

This clonotype came up a few times. The gene calls are TRBV28 and TRBJ2-7; D not resolved. CDR1 is MDHEN and CDR2 is SYDVKM in the germline V gene. This CDR3 region has 16 residues. Between the trimmed V and J ends, which lost 5 bases and 0 bases, there was a span of 17 bases. The DNA for the CDR3 is TGTGCCAGCAGTCCTCGTCCTCCCCGGAGCTCCTACGAGCAGTACTTC. The encoded protein is CASSPRPPRSSYEQYF.

This clonotype was picked up a small number of times. CDR3 region: CASTGAGTGTETQYF. For the CDR3, the DNA is TGTGCCAGCACCGGGGCTGGGACAGGCACAGAGACCCAGTACTTC. The chain links TRBV6-6 to TRBJ2-7, with 8 bases fitting TRBD1. The closer fit of TRBJ2-5 to the DNA end suggests the J call may be wrong. The CDR3 is 15 residues long. CDR1 and CDR2 from the germline V gene are MNHNY and SVGAGI (reference sequence).

The CDR3 spells CAWTKTGGYGYTF. The CDR3 nucleotides read TGTGCCTGGACTAAAACAGGGGGCTATGGCTACACCTTC. The chain combines TRBV30 with TRBJ1-2; 8 positions agree with TRBD1. This CDR3 region has 13 residues. Germline V gene sequence: CDR1 GTSNPN, CDR2 SVGIG (reference sequence). Losses at the gene ends were 4 bases for V and 4 bases for J; bases not matched to a gene: 5.

This clonotype was counted a few times. This rearrangement joins TRBV6-9 to TRBJ2-5; D not resolved. Deletions cut 1 base from V and 7 bases from J, with 4 bases between. The CDR3 sequence is 11 residues long. Germline V gene data show CDR1 as MNHGY and CDR2 as SVAAGI. The CDR3 reads CASSYWGTQYF. For the CDR3, the DNA is TGTGCCAGCAGTTATTGGGGGACCCAGTACTTC.

CDR3 in amino acids: CSAQQETNNEQFF. As DNA, the CDR3 is TGCAGTGCTCAACAGGAGACCAACAATGAGCAGTTCTTC. The chain employs TRBV20-1 and TRBJ2-1; TRBD1 might be the D (5 bases). V gave up 5 bases and J gave up 5 bases, with 13 bases separating them. This CDR3 is 13 amino acids long. Germline CDR1 is DFQATT and CDR2 is SNEGSKA (reference sequence).

The genes are TRBV12-3 or TRBV12-4 and TRBJ2-1, with 15 bases lining up with TRBD2. V was pared by 5 bases and J by 0 bases, with 8 bases of the junction left unmatched. The CDR3 is 19 amino acids. The CDR3 spells CASSPGLAGGRSSYNEQFF. For the CDR3, the DNA is TGTGCCAGCAGTCCGGGACTAGCGGGAGGACGGAGCTCCTACAATGAGCAGTTCTTC.

The rearrangement uses TRBV7-8 and TRBJ2-1; weak D call: TRBD2 (6 bases). Germline lookup yields CDR1 SGHVS and CDR2 FQNEAQ. V shed 4 bases and J shed 0 bases, with 10 bases lying between them. This CDR3 comprises 15 residues. For the CDR3, the DNA is TGTGCCAGCAGCTCACTAGCTAGCTCCTACAATGAGCAGTTCTTC. This codes for CASSSLASSYNEQFF. The full variable domain, completed using reference TRBV7-8 and TRBJ2-1, is GAGVSQSPRYKVAKRGQDVALRCDPISGHVSLFWYQQALGQGPEFLTYFQNEAQLDKSGLPSDRFFAERPEGSVSTLKIQRTQQEDSAVYLCASSSLASSYNEQFFGPGTRLTVL.